This T cell receptor beta chain was sequenced during a study of T cells in Graves' hyperthyroidism and ophthalmopathy. Researchers amplified the TCR beta CDR3 regions from RNA transcripts. The primer set for the first-round RT-PCR of the TCR CDR3 was HTBI. TCRdb independently ran MiXCR on the multiplex PCR reads; one entry per CDR3 protein. The table shows approximately 590,000 distinct CDR3 sequences, with around 16% occurring only once. This clonotype occurred a few times. Trimming left V 5 bases short and J 0 bases short, with 15 bases between. This CDR3 is 16 amino acids long. Germline CDR1 reads SGHDT; CDR2 reads YYEEEE.

Sequencing used blood. V and J are TRBV5-6 and TRBJ2-1; D possibly corresponds to TRBD2 (5 bases). This TCR came from a woman in her 30s with Graves' hyperthyroidism. This chain's CDR3 is CASSFPRSGSYNEQFF. Here the CDR3 DNA reads TGTGCCAGCAGTTTTCCTAGGAGCGGCTCCTACAATGAGCAGTTCTTC.